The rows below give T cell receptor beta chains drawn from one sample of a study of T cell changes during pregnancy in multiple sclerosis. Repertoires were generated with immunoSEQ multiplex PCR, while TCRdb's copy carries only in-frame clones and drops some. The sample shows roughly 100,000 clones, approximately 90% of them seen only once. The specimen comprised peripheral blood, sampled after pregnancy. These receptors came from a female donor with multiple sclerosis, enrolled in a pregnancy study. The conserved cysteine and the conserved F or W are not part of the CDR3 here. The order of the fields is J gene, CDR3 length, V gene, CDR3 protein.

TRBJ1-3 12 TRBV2 ASSNRDSGNTIY
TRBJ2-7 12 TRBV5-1 ASSTGQGTGEQY
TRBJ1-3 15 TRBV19 ASSPRQGPYSGNTIY
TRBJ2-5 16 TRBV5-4 ASSSRGLAGGREETQY
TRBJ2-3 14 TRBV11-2 ASSLEGQPSTDTQY
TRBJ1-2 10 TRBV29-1 SVGTGDYGYT
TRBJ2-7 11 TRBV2 ARGTGTPYEQY
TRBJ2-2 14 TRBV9 ASSVAGQVLTGELF
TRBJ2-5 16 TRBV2 ASSVLEEYYEKQETQY
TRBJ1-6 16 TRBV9 ASSVAETATYTNSPLH
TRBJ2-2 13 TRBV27 ASSPRDSFTGELF
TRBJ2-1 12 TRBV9 ASSGASGNNEQF